These T cell receptor beta chains were read from a single sample in a study of OX40 agonist ivuxolimab in advanced cancers. Clones were read by immunoSEQ multiplex PCR, and TCRdb kept only the in-frame ones, dropping some. The data show 49,000 or so clones, around 80% seen once. Sample: CD4+ or CD8+ T cells sorted from blood, taken in a trial of the OX40 agonist ivuxolimab. The receptor source for this set is an adult with an advanced solid tumor such as melanoma, head and neck, liver or kidney cancer. Each CDR3 is given with its conserved first and last residue. D genes are given only for firm matches. The size field is filled for only some rows; it gives once, few, many or a size class.

>TRBV7-9|TRBD2|TRBJ2-7|14|.
TGTGCCAGCAGCTCGGGACTAGCGTTCGCCGAGCAGTACTTC
CASSSGLAFAEQYF
>TRBV19|.|TRBJ2-2|14|.
TGTGCCAGCGAGACCACTACTGGGTCCGGGGAGCTGTTTTTT
CASETTTGSGELFF
>TRBV7-6|TRBD1|TRBJ2-7|14|.
TGTGCCAGCAGCCCCAGGGGGACCCTCTACGAGCAGTACTTC
CASSPRGTLYEQYF
>TRBV19|TRBD1|TRBJ1-4|14|.
TGTGCCAGTAGCACAGGGGGCAGCATTGAAAAACTGTTTTTT
CASSTGGSIEKLFF
>TRBV2|.|TRBJ2-2|12|.
TGTGCCCAGCGAACCAAAGCCGGGGAGCTGTTTTTT
CAQRTKAGELFF
>TRBV6-5|.|TRBJ1-6|11|.
TGTGCCAGCAGTGACTCGTTGACCCTCCACTTT
CASSDSLTLHF
>TRBV5-6|TRBD1|TRBJ1-3|16|.
TGTGCCAGCAGCTTCACAGGGGGGGCCTTCGGAAACACCATATATTTT
CASSFTGGAFGNTIYF
>TRBV5-3|TRBD1|TRBJ2-7|14|.
TGTGCCAGAAGGCAGGCAGGGGGCCTCTACGAGCAGTACTTC
CARRQAGGLYEQYF
>TRBV9|.|TRBJ1-2|12|.
TGTGCCAGCAGCGCCTCTGGGGAAGGCTACACCTTC
CASSASGEGYTF
>TRBV15|.|TRBJ2-7|14|once
TGTGCCACCAGCAGCGGGGGTCCTTCCTACGAGCAGTACTTC
CATSSGGPSYEQYF
>TRBV7-3|TRBD2|TRBJ2-7|13|.
TGTGCCAGCAGCGGGGCGGGAGTCTACGAGCAGTACTTC
CASSGAGVYEQYF
>TRBV19|TRBD2|TRBJ2-1|13|.
TGTGCCAGTAGTAGCGGGAGATCTAATGAGCAGTTCTTC
CASSSGRSNEQFF
>TRBV5-1|.|TRBJ1-2|14|once
TGCGCCAGCAGCTTGGCAGGTGAATTGGAAAGCTACACCTTC
CASSLAGELESYTF
>TRBV10-3|.|TRBJ1-1|17|.
TGTGCCATCAGTGAGTCGACAGCCCAAAGGCCGAACACTGAAGCTTTCTTT
CAISESTAQRPNTEAFF
>TRBV30|TRBD1|TRBJ2-3|14|few
TGTGCCTGGAGCCAGGACAGGGGTGGAGATACGCAGTATTTT
CAWSQDRGGDTQYF
>TRBV18|.|TRBJ1-3|16|.
TGTGCCAGCTCACCGGGCAGGACGCTCTCTGGAAACACCATATATTTT
CASSPGRTLSGNTIYF
>TRBV5-1|.|TRBJ2-3|15|.
TGCGCCAGCAGCCCCCGGGGGGCTAGCACAGATACGCAGTATTTT
CASSPRGASTDTQYF
>TRBV30|.|TRBJ1-2|11|few
TGTGCCTGGATGGGAGGGCGAGGCTACACCTTC
CAWMGGRGYTF
>TRBV29-1|TRBD1|TRBJ2-7|14|.
TGCAGCGTTCAAGACAGGGGGCGGTTTGAGGAGCAGTACTTC
CSVQDRGRFEEQYF
>TRBV7-9|.|TRBJ1-2|15|.
TGTGCCAGCACGCCAGTCAGGGGAACTAACTATGGCTACACCTTC
CASTPVRGTNYGYTF
>TRBV4-1|TRBD2|TRBJ2-7|15|.
TGCGCCAGCAGCCAAGAAATTAGCGGGAGGGGCGAGCAGTACTTC
CASSQEISGRGEQYF
>TRBV12-1|.|TRBJ2-7|14|.
TGTGCCAGCCCCGCGGCTACCCGGGACTACGAGCAGTACTTC
CASPAATRDYEQYF
>TRBV5-6|.|TRBJ2-7|12|.
TGTGCCAGCAGCTTCGGGGCCTACGAGCAGTACTTC
CASSFGAYEQYF
>TRBV19|TRBD2|TRBJ2-7|14|.
TGTGCCAGTCGCCGGGGGGAGGGCCAGTACGAGCAGTACTTC
CASRRGEGQYEQYF
>TRBV7-3|.|TRBJ1-5|15|.
TGTGCCAGCAGCTTAGCAGGGGAAGGCAATCAGCCCCAGCATTTT
CASSLAGEGNQPQHF